The 30 T cell receptor beta chains presented below share a single source sample, sequenced in a study of post-analysis software for immune sequencing data. Findings and limits, study-wide: A few TRBV segments occurring more often in patients than controls included TRBV5-6, TRBV5-1 and TRBV20-1.

The TCR beta cDNA libraries contained unique molecular identifiers. A single record per CDR3 protein comes from TCRdb applying MiXCR to the PCR reads. The sample holds fewer than 850,000 distinct CDR3 sequences, less than 35% seen once. These TCRs are of unknown antigen specificity. Input material: blood. These receptors all stem from a girl aged 5 to 17 with multiple sclerosis.

The chain uses TRBV2 and TRBJ2-3; 8 nucleotides agree with TRBD1. The CDR3 spans 13 residues. CDR1 and CDR2 (germline): SNHLY, FYNNEI. CDR3 coding DNA: TGTGTCACAGGACAGGGAGACACAGATACGCAGTATTTT. The encoded protein is CVTGQGDTDTQYF.

The chain is built from TRBV29-1 and TRBJ1-1, with unresolved D. The germline V gene has CDR1 SQVTM and CDR2 ANQGSEA. The V gene lost 4 bases and the J gene lost 4 bases, with 19 bases spanning the gap. The CDR3 length is 15 residues. CDR3 loop: CSVALLAARGTEAFF. The DNA of the CDR3 is TGCAGCGTTGCGCTCTTGGCGGCCCGGGGCACTGAAGCTTTCTTT.

There are many counts of this clonotype. The chain is built from TRBV29-1 and TRBJ2-1; TRBD2 aligns across 8 bases. Germline lookup yields CDR1 SQVTM and CDR2 ANQGSEA. The length of the CDR3 is 16 residues. V lost 0 bases, J lost 6 bases, and 10 bases stayed unmatched. CDR3 nucleotide sequence: TGCAGCGTTGAAGATCCCCGGGAGGGGGTCCCCAATGAGCAGTTCTTC. Amino acid sequence: CSVEDPREGVPNEQFF.

Details on this clonotype: Compared with germline, one end of the junction differs, possibly owing to a read error. The chain combines TRBV27 with TRBJ1-4; TRBD1 aligns across 7 bases. Germline CDR1 reads MNHEY; CDR2 reads SMNVEV (reference sequence). The CDR3 extends over 14 amino acids. CDR3 DNA: TGTGCCAGCAGGGGCGGGACAGCTAATGAAAAACGGTTTTTT. Amino acids: CASRGGTANEKRFF.

There are a few counts of this clonotype. The rearrangement uses TRBV2 and TRBJ2-4; TRBD1 matches at 9 bases. The J call may be in error: the DNA end matches TRBJ2-7 better. This CDR3 contains 15 residues. Germline loops: CDR1 SNHLY, CDR2 FYNNEI. CDR3 sequence reads: CASRRPGQGFDEQYF. For the CDR3, the DNA is TGTGCCAGCAGGCGTCCGGGACAGGGCTTCGACGAGCAGTACTTC.

The rearrangement links TRBV9 to TRBJ2-1, with TRBD1 as a possible D gene (6 bases). V dropped 3 bases and J dropped 5 bases, with 21 bases sitting between them. The CDR3 runs to 17 residues. Per the germline V gene, CDR1 is SGDLS and CDR2 is YYNGEE. CDR3 amino acids: CASSGGAQGTLDNEQFF. In DNA, the CDR3 is TGTGCCAGCAGCGGCGGAGCTCAGGGGACCTTAGACAATGAGCAGTTCTTC.

This clonotype was detected a few times. This chain connects TRBV27 to TRBJ1-1, with D possibly matching TRBD1 (6 bases). CDR1 is MNHEY, CDR2 SMNVEV, per germline (reference sequence). The CDR3 totals 12 residues. Trimming took 6 bases from V and 4 from J, leaving 9 bases between them. The CDR3 sequence is CASSQGSTEAFF. The DNA of the CDR3 is TGTGCCAGCAGCCAGGGGAGCACTGAAGCTTTCTTT.

This clonotype was seen a handful of times. The chain uses TRBV20-1 and TRBJ2-3, with D possibly TRBD1 on 5 matching bases. This CDR3 has 13 residues. Germline lookup yields CDR1 DFQATT and CDR2 SNEGSKA (reference sequence). The CDR3, as DNA: TGCAGCGCCTTGGTGGGGCTTGCAGATACGCAGTATTTT. Amino acids: CSALVGLADTQYF.

This chain uses TRBV5-1 with TRBJ1-2; D remains ambiguous. Trimming took 0 bases from V and 7 from J, leaving 10 bases between them. Germline-derived CDR1 and CDR2 are SGHRS and YFSETQ. This CDR3 has 13 residues. This chain's CDR3 is CASSLESDFGYTF. In DNA, the CDR3 is TGCGCCAGCAGCTTGGAGTCCGATTTTGGCTACACCTTC.

The rearrangement joins TRBV21-1 to TRBJ2-7; the D call TRBD1 from the table was never checked on the DNA. The J call is doubtful: the DNA matches TRBJ2-5 better. TRBV21-1 is deemed a pseudogene. This CDR3 contains 14 residues. CDR3 region: CASTESDGAKTQYF. The DNA of the CDR3 is TGTGCCAGCACCGAATCGGACGGGGCGAAGACCCAGTACTTC.

This clonotype was seen only a few times. The chain is built from TRBV6-2 or TRBV6-3 and TRBJ2-7; D possibly uses TRBD1 or TRBD2 (5 bases each). The CDR3 has 14 amino acids. CDR1 MNHEY and CDR2 SVGEGT come from the germline V gene. Trimming removed 6 bases from V and 7 bases from J, with 19 bases in between. The CDR3 loop reads CASSARGVPREQYF. CDR3 DNA: TGTGCCAGCAGCGCACGGGGCGTACCGCGGGAGCAGTACTTC.

The rearrangement uses TRBV28 and TRBJ2-5; TRBD2 might be the D (6 bases). Near its end, the DNA agrees better with TRBJ2-7, so the J call may be wrong. This CDR3 has 14 amino acids. The germline V gene has CDR1 MDHEN and CDR2 SYDVKM. CDR3 coding DNA: TGTGCCAGCAGTTTACGTTCCGGGGGATACGAGCAGTACTTC. Residues: CASSLRSGGYEQYF.

This clonotype has a handful of counts. The chain joins TRBV28 to TRBJ2-7; D uncertain. V shed 6 bases and J shed 1 base, with 10 bases lying between them. Germline V gives CDR1 MDHEN, CDR2 SYDVKM. This CDR3 is 13 amino acids long. In DNA, the CDR3 is TGTGCCAGCAGCAAACCGGAGTCCTACGAGCAGTACTTC. Encoded protein: CASSKPESYEQYF.

This chain uses TRBV3-1 with TRBJ2-1; D call uncertain. V was shortened by 0 bases and J by 5 bases, with 5 bases between the two germline ends. Germline CDR1 is LGHDT and CDR2 is YNNKEL (reference sequence). The CDR3 runs 13 residues. DNA for the CDR3: TGTGCCAGCAGCCAAGATCCCAACAATGAGCAGTTCTTC. Protein product: CASSQDPNNEQFF.

The chain carries TRBV20-1 and TRBJ2-5; 8 nucleotides line up with TRBD2. V dropped 1 base and J dropped 5; count of bases not matched to a gene: 0. The CDR3 is 12 residues long. Germline V lookup: CDR1 DFQATT, CDR2 SNEGSKA (reference sequence). In DNA, the CDR3 is TGCAGTGCTAGAGCGGGGGGGGAGACCCAGTACTTC. Its protein is CSARAGGETQYF.

This chain uses TRBV20-1 with TRBJ2-1; possible D gene TRBD2, 5 bases. V lost 6 bases and J lost 0, with 15 bases in between. The CDR3 is 15 amino acids. CDR1 DFQATT and CDR2 SNEGSKA come from the germline V gene (reference sequence). Here the CDR3 reads CSASLGRNSYNEQFF. Here the CDR3 DNA reads TGCAGTGCCTCACTAGGCAGGAACTCCTACAATGAGCAGTTCTTC.

This clonotype was counted between two and nine times. CDR3 DNA: TGTGCCAGCAGCCCCATACTGTCCGAGCAGTACTTC. This gives the protein CASSPILSEQYF. This chain joins TRBV7-2 and TRBJ2-7, with unresolved D. Germline loops: CDR1 SGHTA, CDR2 FQGNSA. This CDR3 comprises 12 residues. The V and J ends lost 5 bases and 6 bases respectively, with 11 bases between them.

The chain links TRBV7-9 to TRBJ1-1; 11 positions agree with TRBD1. The CDR3 length is 15 residues. The V gene's germline CDR1 is SEHNR and CDR2 FQNEAQ (reference sequence). V shed 8 bases and J 0 bases; nucleotides not matched to a gene: 5. CDR3 in amino acids: CASGQGALLNTEAFF. CDR3 bases: TGTGCCAGCGGACAGGGGGCGTTACTGAACACTGAAGCTTTCTTT.

Only a few counts were recorded for this clonotype. The chain has TRBV6-2 or TRBV6-3 and TRBJ2-5; the match to TRBD2 covers 13 bases. Germline V gene sequence: CDR1 MNHEY, CDR2 SVGEGT. The CDR3 has 15 residues. The J segment lost 4 bases and the V segment lost 3 bases, leaving 2 bases of the junction unmatched. The CDR3 bases are TGTGCCAGCAGTTATTGGACTAGCGGGAGAGAGACCCAGTACTTC. The encoded protein is CASSYWTSGRETQYF.

This clonotype occurred a few times. This chain links TRBV3-1 with TRBJ2-7; 9 nucleotides line up with TRBD1. Per germline, CDR1 LGHDT and CDR2 YNNKEL (reference sequence). This CDR3 has 14 residues. With V trimmed by 4 bases and J by 2 bases, 3 bases remained unmatched. The CDR3 loop is CASSRRDRAYEQYF. The CDR3 DNA reads TGTGCCAGCAGCCGTCGGGACAGGGCCTACGAGCAGTACTTC.

This clonotype was detected only a few times. The chain is built from TRBV20-1 and TRBJ2-7; no reliable D call. Per the germline V gene, CDR1 is DFQATT and CDR2 is SNEGSKA (reference sequence). The V end lost 6 bases, the J end lost 3 bases, and 18 bases lay between the germline ends. The CDR3 has 14 residues. The DNA for the CDR3 is TGCAGTGCAGTCCACCCGGACGGCTACTACGAGCAGTACTTC. Protein product: CSAVHPDGYYEQYF.

This chain uses TRBV11-2 with TRBJ2-5; 7 bases match TRBD2. Germline values: CDR1 SGHAT, CDR2 FQNNGV. The CDR3 totals 15 residues. V shed 3 bases and J 2 bases; nucleotides not matched to a gene: 6. The CDR3 nucleotides are TGTGCCAGCAGCTTCGGCGGGAGATTGCAAGAGACCCAGTACTTC. Translated, it gives CASSFGGRLQETQYF. Complete variable domain (other parts from reference TRBV11-2 and TRBJ2-5): EAGVAQSPRYKIIEKRQSVAFWCNPISGHATLYWYQQILGQGPKLLIQFQNNGVVDDSQLPKDRFSAERLKGVDSTLKIQPAKLEDSAVYLCASSFGGRLQETQYFGPGTRLLVL.

V is TRBV12-3 or TRBV12-4 and J is TRBJ2-1; D is undetermined. The V gene lost 6 bases and the J gene lost 9 bases, with 12 bases spanning the gap. This CDR3 has 12 residues. The CDR3 here is CASSAPASEQFF. CDR3 DNA: TGTGCCAGCAGCGCTCCAGCAAGTGAGCAGTTCTTC.

This clonotype has just a few counts. This sequence joins TRBV7-2 and TRBJ2-1; the D is unclear. The germline V gene has CDR1 SGHTA and CDR2 FQGNSA. V lost 7 bases to trimming and J lost 0 bases, with 10 bases between them. The CDR3 covers 14 residues. CDR3 amino acids: CASTRVSSYNEQFF. The CDR3 DNA follows: TGTGCCAGCACCCGGGTCAGCTCCTACAATGAGCAGTTCTTC. Using reference TRBV7-2 and TRBJ2-1 for the parts outside the CDR3, the full variable domain is GAGVSQSPSNKVTEKGKDVELRCDPISGHTALYWYRQSLGQGLEFLIYFQGNSAPDKSGLPSDRFSAERTGGSVSTLTIQRTQQEDSAVYLCASTRVSSYNEQFFGPGTRLTVL.

In the case of this clonotype: At one end, the junction sequence differs from germline, possibly due to a read error. The J gene is TRBJ1-1, the V gene TRBV5-6, with D maybe TRBD1 (6 bases). The CDR3 covers 15 residues. Per germline, CDR1 SGHDT and CDR2 YYEEEE. CDR3 amino acids: CAGRPFDRPEVEAFF. The CDR3 region has the DNA TGTGCCGGCAGACCATTCGACAGGCCCGAAGTTGAAGCTTTCTTT.

This chain connects TRBV3-1 to TRBJ2-3; TRBD2 aligns across 11 bases. This CDR3 spans 16 amino acids. V trimming: 0 bases; J trimming: 6 bases; junction bases outside the gene matches: 5. Germline-derived CDR1 and CDR2 are LGHDT and YNNKEL (reference sequence). The DNA for the CDR3 is TGTGCCAGCAGCCAAGAGCTAGCGGGGGGTAGGGATACGCAGTATTTT. Its protein product is CASSQELAGGRDTQYF.

This chain links TRBV4-3 with TRBJ2-3; D unresolved. V lost 4 bases to trimming and J lost 0 bases, with 8 bases between them. CDR3 length: 14 residues. Germline V gene lookup returns CDR1 LGHNA and CDR2 YSLEER. CDR3 nucleotide sequence: TGCGCCAGCAGCCTAAGAATTAGCACAGATACGCAGTATTTT. Its protein is CASSLRISTDTQYF.

The chain couples TRBV12-3 or TRBV12-4 to TRBJ2-1; D is undetermined. CDR3 length: 11 amino acids. The V and J ends lost 8 bases and 8 bases respectively, with 10 bases between them. The CDR3 bases are TGTGCCAGCGCCAATGAAGATGAGCAGTTCTTC. Translation gives CASANEDEQFF.

V is TRBV7-2 and J is TRBJ1-4; TRBD1 matches 7 bases. Losses at the gene ends were 4 bases for V and 3 bases for J; bases not matched to a gene: 5. The CDR3 contains 15 residues. Germline V gene data show CDR1 as SGHTA and CDR2 as FQGNSA. CDR3: CASSYGDSSNEKLFF. The CDR3 region has the DNA TGTGCCAGCAGCTACGGGGACAGCTCTAATGAAAAACTGTTTTTT.

The rearrangement joins TRBV4-3 to TRBJ1-4; maybe TRBD1 (6 bases). This CDR3 has 16 residues. The ends were cut back, 2 bases at V and 5 bases at J, with 15 bases in the middle. Per germline, CDR1 LGHNA and CDR2 YSLEER. The CDR3 DNA follows: TGCGCCAGCAGCCAAATTTTCGGAGGACAGAATGAAAAACTGTTTTTT. Translation: CASSQIFGGQNEKLFF.